The rows below give T cell receptor beta chains drawn from one sample of a study of blood T cell repertoires in COVID-19. This table comes from immunoSEQ multiplex PCR, and its TCRdb copy is limited to in-frame clones, with some not included. This sample yields about 230,000 clones, of which about 84% are seen a single time; approximately 7.2% belongs to the top ten. Sequenced sample: peripheral blood. Every receptor here comes from a woman at least 80 years old with acute or convalescent COVID-19. Each CDR3 is given with its conserved first and last residue. A D gene is named only where the DNA matches it firmly. Clone size appears in some rows only: once, few, many, or a class for an expanded clone.

d_call,v_call,j_call,clone_size,cdr3_nt,cdr3_aa
NA,TRBV12-3/TRBV12-4,TRBJ1-5,NA,TGTGCCAGCAGTTTGGAAGGGGATCAGCCCCAGCATTTT,CASSLEGDQPQHF
NA,TRBV6-5,TRBJ2-7,NA,TGTGCCAGCAGCCCACTAACTAGAAGCTCCTACGAGCAGTACTTC,CASSPLTRSSYEQYF
TRBD1,TRBV10-3,TRBJ1-1,NA,TGTGCCATCAGTGAGGGGACAGGGGGGCGGATGAACACTGAAGCTTTCTTT,CAISEGTGGRMNTEAFF
TRBD2,TRBV11-1,TRBJ2-1,NA,TGTGCCAGCAGCTTAGGGACTAGCGGGGGGGACAATGAGCAGTTCTTC,CASSLGTSGGDNEQFF
TRBD2,TRBV11-2,TRBJ2-5,NA,TGTGCCAGCAGTCTAGCGGGGGTCCTGGAGACCCAGTACTTC,CASSLAGVLETQYF
TRBD2,TRBV18,TRBJ2-5,NA,TGTGCCAGCTCACTGACTAGCGGCTCCCAAGAGACCCAGTACTTC,CASSLTSGSQETQYF
NA,TRBV5-1,TRBJ2-3,NA,TGCGCCAGCAGCTTGCCCCTGACAGGGAGGGATACGCAGTATTTT,CASSLPLTGRDTQYF
TRBD1,TRBV27,TRBJ1-6,once,TGTGCCAGCGGGGTGACAGGGGTTAATTCACCCCTCCACTTT,CASGVTGVNSPLHF
TRBD2,TRBV29-1,TRBJ2-1,few,TGCAGCGTTGACGGGACTAGCTGGTCCTACAATGAGCAGTTCTTC,CSVDGTSWSYNEQFF
NA,TRBV5-1,TRBJ2-7,NA,TGCGCCAGCAGCGCGTCGGGAACCTACGAGCAGTACTTC,CASSASGTYEQYF
TRBD2,TRBV27,TRBJ2-7,NA,TGTGCCAGCAGTCGACTAGCGGGAAGCTCCTACGAGCAGTACTTC,CASSRLAGSSYEQYF
TRBD2,TRBV6-6,TRBJ2-1,NA,TGTGCCAGCAGCCGAACCAGCGGGAGTATCCATGAGCAGTTCTTC,CASSRTSGSIHEQFF
TRBD1,TRBV6-5,TRBJ1-5,NA,TGTGCCAGCAGTTCAACACAGGGGAAGAGCAATCAGCCCCAGCATTTT,CASSSTQGKSNQPQHF
NA,TRBV3-1/TRBV3-2,TRBJ1-4,NA,TGTGCCAGCAGCCCTTCCCCCAACGGGGGAGCGTGGGAAAAACTGTTTTTT,CASSPSPNGGAWEKLFF
TRBD2,TRBV2,TRBJ2-1,NA,TGTGCCAGCAGTGTTACTAGCGGGAGGGCCCTCACCTACAATGAGCAGTTCTTC,CASSVTSGRALTYNEQFF
TRBD1,TRBV11-2,TRBJ1-5,few,TGTGCCAGCAGCTCCGAAACAGGGGGCAATCAGCCCCAGCATTTT,CASSSETGGNQPQHF
TRBD1,TRBV5-1,TRBJ1-5,once,TGCGCCAGCAGCTTGGAAGGACAGGATCATCAGCCCCAGCATTTT,CASSLEGQDHQPQHF
NA,TRBV6-6,TRBJ2-1,NA,TGTGCCAGCAGGGGGGGTGGGACCGAGCAGTTCTTC,CASRGGGTEQFF
TRBD2,TRBV27,TRBJ2-1,NA,TGTGCCAGCAGCTACGGACTAGCGGGCTACAATGAGCAGTTCTTC,CASSYGLAGYNEQFF
NA,TRBV7-9,TRBJ1-5,NA,TGTGCCAGCAGCTCCGGGGAGCAGCCCCAGCATTTT,CASSSGEQPQHF
TRBD1,TRBV11-2,TRBJ1-6,few,TGTGCCAGCAGCCATGGGGGGACAGGGGGCCTAGGTTCACCCCTCCACTTT,CASSHGGTGGLGSPLHF
TRBD2,TRBV10-3,TRBJ2-1,NA,TGTGCCATCAGTTTCCGGTTCGCGGGAGAGCACAATGAGCAGTTCTTC,CAISFRFAGEHNEQFF
TRBD1,TRBV10-1,TRBJ1-5,few,TGCGCCAGCAGTGAGTCCTCTCGACAGGGTCAGCCCCAGCATTTT,CASSESSRQGQPQHF
TRBD2,TRBV2,TRBJ2-7,NA,TGTGCCAGCAGGGGACTAGCGGGAATCGACGAGCAGTACTTC,CASRGLAGIDEQYF
NA,TRBV2,TRBJ2-1,NA,TGTGCCAGCAGCACCGGGTTACAGTTCTTC,CASSTGLQFF
NA,TRBV5-1,TRBJ1-2,NA,TGCGCCAGCAGCTTGGCCGGGTTGGGTATGGGCTACACCTTC,CASSLAGLGMGYTF
NA,TRBV7-6,TRBJ2-3,NA,TGTGCCACCAGTAAGCGGAACACAGATACGCAGTATTTT,CATSKRNTDTQYF
TRBD2,TRBV7-2,TRBJ2-1,NA,TGTGCCAGCAGCTTAGTTTCCAGCGGGATAGCACACAATGAGCAGTTCTTC,CASSLVSSGIAHNEQFF
TRBD2,TRBV3-1/TRBV3-2,TRBJ2-1,many,TGTGCCAGCAGCCTGGGACTAGCGGGGGTTGAGCAGTTCTTC,CASSLGLAGVEQFF
NA,TRBV18,TRBJ1-4,NA,TGTGCCAGCTCACCTACCGGCCAGGGGAATGAAAAACTGTTTTTT,CASSPTGQGNEKLFF
NA,TRBV3-1/TRBV3-2,TRBJ1-1,NA,TGTGCCAGCAGCCAGGCCGCCCGTGGGAGGTCTTTCTTT,CASSQAARGRSFF
TRBD2,TRBV7-9,TRBJ2-7,NA,TGTGCCAGCAGCTCACTAGCGCCTGGAGGCCTAAAGCGCTTC,CASSSLAPGGLKRF
TRBD1,TRBV7-2,TRBJ2-7,NA,TGTGCCAGCAGCTTGGGACAGGGGCTCTACGGCGAGCAGTACTTC,CASSLGQGLYGEQYF
TRBD1,TRBV5-1,TRBJ2-7,few,TGCGCCAGCAGCCAGGACAGGGGGAACTACGAGCAGTACTTC,CASSQDRGNYEQYF
NA,TRBV7-8,TRBJ1-6,NA,TGTGCCAGCAGCCGAACTTATAATTCACCCCTCCACTTT,CASSRTYNSPLHF
TRBD2,TRBV6-1,TRBJ2-7,NA,TGTGCCAGCAGTGAAGTGGGACTAGGCCTCGAGCAGTACTTC,CASSEVGLGLEQYF
NA,TRBV5-1,TRBJ1-6,many,TGCGCCAGCAGCTCATCTCAGTGGGGAGGTAATTCACCCCTCCACTTT,CASSSSQWGGNSPLHF
TRBD1,TRBV29-1,TRBJ1-5,NA,TGCAGCGTTGCGAGGGGGCTTGGCAATCAGCCCCAGCATTTT,CSVARGLGNQPQHF
TRBD2,TRBV5-1,TRBJ2-7,NA,TGCGCCAGCTGCTCTACTAGCGGGACCTACGAGCAGTACTTC,CASCSTSGTYEQYF
TRBD1,TRBV5-4,TRBJ2-7,NA,TGTGCCAGCAGCCCAGGAGGGACAGGGGGCCTCAACGAGCAGTACTTC,CASSPGGTGGLNEQYF
NA,TRBV11-2,TRBJ1-3,NA,TGTGCCAGCAGCCCTTGGGCCTCGGTCACTGGAAACACCATATATTTT,CASSPWASVTGNTIYF
NA,TRBV4-2,TRBJ1-4,NA,TGTGCCAGCAGCCAAGTACACGGACCAGGGGAATCCAATGAAAAACTGTTTTTT,CASSQVHGPGESNEKLFF
TRBD1,TRBV6-1,TRBJ1-5,NA,TGTGCCAGCAGTGAACAGACAGGGAGAGGTCAGCCCCAGCATTTT,CASSEQTGRGQPQHF
TRBD2,TRBV28,TRBJ2-1,few,TGTGCCAGCAGGCCCCCTAGCGGGAATTACAATGAGCAGTTCTTC,CASRPPSGNYNEQFF
TRBD1,TRBV7-2,TRBJ2-3,NA,TGTGCCAGCAGCTTCACAGACAGGGGGCATTCGGGCACAGATACGCAGTATTTT,CASSFTDRGHSGTDTQYF
TRBD1,TRBV6-5,TRBJ1-6,NA,TGTGCCAGCAGCCGACAGGGTCGGGATTCACCCCTCCACTTT,CASSRQGRDSPLHF
NA,TRBV6-5,TRBJ2-7,NA,TGTGCCAGCAGGCCGACAGTTTACTACGAGCAGTACTTC,CASRPTVYYEQYF
TRBD1,TRBV7-8,TRBJ1-6,NA,TGTGCCAGCAGCCTAGGGGACAGGGCGTTGTATAATTCACCCCTCCACTTT,CASSLGDRALYNSPLHF